This entry is about one T cell receptor beta chain. Its specificity is not known. These data originate in a study of T cell responses to AZD1222 COVID-19 vaccine. The method was immunoSEQ multiplex PCR; TCRdb's version includes in-frame clones alone and lacks a portion of them. The table shows tens of thousands of clones, with 85% to 90% occurring only once. Study results and limitations: White British people made up most donors, females outnumbered males, and clonal diversity was possibly underestimated.

The length of the CDR3 is 14 residues. CDR1 SGHNT and CDR2 YENEEA come from the germline V gene. The V end was cut by 5 bases, the J end by 3 bases, with 14 bases between. This TCR derives from an adult who received the AZD1222 COVID-19 vaccine. The sequencing here drew on peripheral blood, taken 28 days after the second AZD1222 dose. J is TRBJ2-7 and V is TRBV11-3; D may be TRBD1 or TRBD2 (5 bases each). CDR3 DNA sequence: TGTGCCAGCAGCCCCAGGGACGGGAACTACGAGCAGTACTTC. Its protein product is CASSPRDGNYEQYF. Filled out from reference TRBV11-3 and TRBJ2-7, the complete variable domain reads EAGVVQSPRYKIIEKKQPVAFWCNPISGHNTLYWYLQNLGQGPELLIRYENEEAVDDSQLPKDRFSAERLKGVDSTLKIQPAELGDSAVYLCASSPRDGNYEQYFGPGTRLTVT.